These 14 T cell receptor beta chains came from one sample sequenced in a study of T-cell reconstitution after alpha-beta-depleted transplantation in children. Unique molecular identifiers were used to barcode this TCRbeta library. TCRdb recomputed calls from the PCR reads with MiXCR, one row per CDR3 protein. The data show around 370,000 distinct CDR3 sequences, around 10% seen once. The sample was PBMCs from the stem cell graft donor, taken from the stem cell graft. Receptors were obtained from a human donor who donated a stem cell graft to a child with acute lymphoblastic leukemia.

The CDR3 protein is CSVVDGYTF. The CDR3 nucleotides read TGCAGCGTTGTGGATGGCTACACCTTC. V is TRBV29-1 and J is TRBJ1-2; D gene ambiguous. The CDR3 runs 9 residues. From germline, CDR1 is SQVTM and CDR2 ANQGSEA. V was pared by 4 bases and J by 6 bases, with 3 bases between.

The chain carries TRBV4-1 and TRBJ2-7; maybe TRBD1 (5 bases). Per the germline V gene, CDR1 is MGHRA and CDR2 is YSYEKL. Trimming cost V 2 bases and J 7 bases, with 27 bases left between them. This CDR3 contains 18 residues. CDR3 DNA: TGCGCCAGCAGCCAAAATCCCCCTAGTCCAGGGCGGTTCGAGGAGCAGTACTTC. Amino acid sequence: CASSQNPPSPGRFEEQYF.

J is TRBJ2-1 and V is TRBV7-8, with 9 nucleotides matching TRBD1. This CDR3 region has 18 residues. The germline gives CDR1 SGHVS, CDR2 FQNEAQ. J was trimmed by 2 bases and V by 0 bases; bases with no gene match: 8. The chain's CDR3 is CASSLAPRTGETYNEQFF. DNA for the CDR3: TGTGCCAGCAGCTTAGCACCCAGGACAGGGGAAACCTACAATGAGCAGTTCTTC.

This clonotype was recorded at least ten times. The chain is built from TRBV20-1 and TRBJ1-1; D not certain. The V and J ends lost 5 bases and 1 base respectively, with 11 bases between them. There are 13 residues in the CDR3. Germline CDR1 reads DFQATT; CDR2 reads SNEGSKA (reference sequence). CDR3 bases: TGCAGTGCTGGCCGCCGGGGGAACACTGAAGCTTTCTTT. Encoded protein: CSAGRRGNTEAFF.

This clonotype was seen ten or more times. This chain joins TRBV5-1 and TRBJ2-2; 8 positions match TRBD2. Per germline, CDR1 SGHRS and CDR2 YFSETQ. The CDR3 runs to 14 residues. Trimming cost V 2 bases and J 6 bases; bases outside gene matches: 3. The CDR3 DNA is TGCGCCAGCAGCTTAGCGGGAGTAGCCGGGGAGCTGTTTTTT. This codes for CASSLAGVAGELFF.

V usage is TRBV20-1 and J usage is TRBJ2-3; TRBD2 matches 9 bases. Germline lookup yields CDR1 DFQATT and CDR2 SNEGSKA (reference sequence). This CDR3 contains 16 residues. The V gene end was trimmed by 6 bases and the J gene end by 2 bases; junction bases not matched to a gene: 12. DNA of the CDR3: TGCAGTGCAACTAGCGGGTGGCCACCCCCCACAGATACGCAGTATTTT. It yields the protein CSATSGWPPPTDTQYF.

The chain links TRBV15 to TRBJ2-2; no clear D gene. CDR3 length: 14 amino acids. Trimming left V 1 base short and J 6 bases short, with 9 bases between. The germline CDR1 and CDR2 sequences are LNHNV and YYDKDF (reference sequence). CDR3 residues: CATSRAVGPGELFF. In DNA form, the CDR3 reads TGTGCCACCAGCAGAGCCGTCGGGCCCGGGGAGCTGTTTTTT.

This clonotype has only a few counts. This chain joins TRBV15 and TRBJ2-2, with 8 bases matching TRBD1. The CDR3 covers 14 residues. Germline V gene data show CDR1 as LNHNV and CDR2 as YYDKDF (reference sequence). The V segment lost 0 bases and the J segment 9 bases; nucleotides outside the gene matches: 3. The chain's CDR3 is CATSREARGRELFF. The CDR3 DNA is TGTGCCACCAGCAGAGAAGCCAGGGGGCGGGAGCTGTTTTTT.

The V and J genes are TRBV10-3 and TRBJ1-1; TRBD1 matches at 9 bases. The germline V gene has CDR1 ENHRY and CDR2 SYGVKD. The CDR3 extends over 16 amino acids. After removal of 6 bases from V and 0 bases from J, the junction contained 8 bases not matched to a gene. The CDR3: CAIRTGQGHMNTEAFF. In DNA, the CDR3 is TGTGCCATCAGAACAGGACAGGGGCACATGAACACTGAAGCTTTCTTT.

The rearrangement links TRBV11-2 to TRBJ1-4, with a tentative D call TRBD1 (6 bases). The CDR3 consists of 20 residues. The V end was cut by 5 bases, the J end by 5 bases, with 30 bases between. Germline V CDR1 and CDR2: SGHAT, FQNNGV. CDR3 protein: CASSPQRASGAAIINEKLFF. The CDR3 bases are TGTGCCAGCAGCCCCCAAAGAGCCTCGGGGGCCGCGATCATAAATGAAAAACTGTTTTTT.

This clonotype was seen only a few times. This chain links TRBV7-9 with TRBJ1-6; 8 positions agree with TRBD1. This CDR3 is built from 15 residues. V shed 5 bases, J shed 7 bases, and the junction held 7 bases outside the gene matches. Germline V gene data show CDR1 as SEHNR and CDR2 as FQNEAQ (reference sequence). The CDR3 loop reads CASSVSGTGNSPLHF. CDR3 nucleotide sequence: TGTGCCAGCAGCGTCTCCGGGACAGGAAATTCACCCCTCCACTTT.

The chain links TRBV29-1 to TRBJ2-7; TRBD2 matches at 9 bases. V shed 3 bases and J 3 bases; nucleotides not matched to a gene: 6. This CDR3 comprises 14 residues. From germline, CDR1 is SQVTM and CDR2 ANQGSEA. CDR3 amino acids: CSVEGAGGDYEQYF. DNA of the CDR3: TGCAGCGTTGAGGGAGCGGGAGGCGACTACGAGCAGTACTTC.

CDR3 region: CSVEGTGQGRTTEAFF. The DNA of the CDR3 is TGCAGCGTTGAGGGAACGGGGCAGGGGAGGACCACTGAAGCTTTCTTT. The J gene is TRBJ1-1, the V gene TRBV29-1; a weak D match, TRBD1 (6 bases). Trimming took 3 bases from V and 4 from J, leaving 21 bases between them. This CDR3 is built from 16 residues. Germline-derived CDR1 and CDR2 are SQVTM and ANQGSEA.

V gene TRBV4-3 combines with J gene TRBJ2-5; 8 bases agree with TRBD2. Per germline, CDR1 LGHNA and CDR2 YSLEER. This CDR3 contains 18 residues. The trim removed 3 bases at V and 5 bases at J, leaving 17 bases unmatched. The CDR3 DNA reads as TGCGCCAGCAGCCACACGCCCCCCGGGGGGGGTGAGTCGGAGACCCAGTACTTC. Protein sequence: CASSHTPPGGGESETQYF.